These 12 T cell receptor beta chains were all obtained from the same sample, sequenced in a study of blood T cell repertoires in COVID-19. Generated by immunoSEQ multiplex PCR, the TCRdb table keeps only in-frame clones and is missing some. The sample includes roughly 400,000 clones, roughly 86% of them seen just once. What was sequenced was peripheral blood. These receptors were taken from a woman aged 55-70 years with COVID-19, enrolled during active disease.

V is TRBV25-1 and J is TRBJ1-2, with TRBD1 as a possible D gene (5 bases). Trimming cost V 5 bases and J 6 bases, with 19 bases left between them. Germline V CDR1 and CDR2: MGHDK, SYGVNS. The CDR3 spans 15 residues. The CDR3 here is CASSTHGGSGNGYTF. The CDR3 DNA reads as TGTGCCAGCAGTACCCATGGGGGGTCGGGGAATGGCTACACCTTC.

For this clone: Different DNA sequences within this sample yield the same CDR3. CDR3 coding DNA: TGTGCCATCAACCCGGGACAGGGTAATTCACCCCTCCACTTT. It translates to CAINPGQGNSPLHF. The chain links TRBV10-3 to TRBJ1-6, with 9 positions matching TRBD1. CDR3 size: 14 residues. The germline gives CDR1 ENHRY, CDR2 SYGVKD. J was trimmed by 6 bases and V by 7 bases; bases with no gene match: 4.

The sample holds one count of this clone. The chain links TRBV7-2 to TRBJ2-7; tentative D call: TRBD1 (5 bases). V was cut by 2 bases and J by 4 bases, with 12 bases left in between. There are 14 residues in the CDR3. The germline gives CDR1 SGHTA, CDR2 FQGNSA. CDR3 loop: CASSLSQGPYEQYF. CDR3 DNA: TGTGCCAGCAGCTTAAGTCAGGGCCCATACGAGCAGTACTTC.

The chain recombines TRBV18 with TRBJ2-1, with 7 nucleotides matching TRBD1. Losses at the gene ends were 3 bases for V and 7 bases for J; bases not matched to a gene: 3. This CDR3 has 13 residues. Germline CDR1 and CDR2: KGHSH and LQKENI. The CDR3 region has the DNA TGTGCCAGCTCACCGGACAGGAGTAATGAGCAGTTCTTC. Translating it yields CASSPDRSNEQFF.

V is TRBV4-1 and J is TRBJ1-3; D is unresolved. V was trimmed by 3 bases and J by 4 bases, leaving 13 bases between them. Germline V gives CDR1 MGHRA, CDR2 YSYEKL. This CDR3 is built from 15 residues. This CDR3 is CASSQLQGRGNTIYF. CDR3 coding DNA: TGCGCCAGCAGCCAGCTTCAAGGGAGGGGAAACACCATATATTTT.

The chain combines TRBV7-2 with TRBJ2-3; 9 bases fit TRBD2. V gave up 7 bases and J gave up 0 bases; unmatched junction bases: 11. Germline V lookup: CDR1 SGHTA, CDR2 FQGNSA. The CDR3 is 17 residues long. Here the CDR3 DNA reads TGTGCCAGCACCCGGGGTGGCGGGGGGGCTAGCACAGATACGCAGTATTTT. Amino acid sequence: CASTRGGGGASTDTQYF.

The gene calls are TRBV19 and TRBJ2-7; D possibly corresponds to TRBD1 (6 bases). Germline V CDR1 and CDR2: LNHDA, SQIVND (reference sequence). The CDR3 covers 12 residues. V lost 6 bases, J lost 7 bases, and 13 bases lay in between. In DNA form, the CDR3 reads TGTGCCAGTAGCCACAGGGAAGGGGAGCAGTACTTC. It is translated as CASSHREGEQYF.

The chain couples TRBV29-1 to TRBJ2-5, with 7 nucleotides matching TRBD2. This CDR3 comprises 13 residues. Germline values: CDR1 SQVTM, CDR2 ANQGSEA. V was clipped by 6 bases and J by 5 bases; unmatched bases: 9. DNA of the CDR3: TGCAGCGTCCTGGGTAGCGGGCCGGAGACCCAGTACTTC. Its translation is CSVLGSGPETQYF. The complete variable domain, with remaining parts taken from reference TRBV29-1 and TRBJ2-5, reads SAVISQKPSRDICQRGTSLTIQCQVDSQVTMMFWYRQQPGQSLTLIATANQGSEATYESGFVIDKFPISRPNLTFSTLTVSNMSPEDSSIYLCSVLGSGPETQYFGPGTRLLVL.

The chain has TRBV10-3 and TRBJ1-2, with 8 bases fitting TRBD1. This CDR3 has 15 amino acids. Germline values: CDR1 ENHRY, CDR2 SYGVKD. The V and J ends lost 7 bases and 5 bases, in that order; junction bases with no gene match: 12. The CDR3 spells CAITSEGTGLYGYTF. Here the CDR3 DNA reads TGTGCCATCACTTCCGAGGGGACAGGCCTTTATGGCTACACCTTC.

V gene TRBV28 combines with J gene TRBJ2-7, with 9 bases that match TRBD2. Losses at the gene ends were 3 bases for V and 3 bases for J; bases not matched to a gene: 9. The CDR3 sequence is 16 residues long. Germline V gives CDR1 MDHEN, CDR2 SYDVKM. This CDR3 reads CASSFVAGTSHYEQYF. In DNA form, the CDR3 reads TGTGCCAGCAGTTTCGTAGCGGGGACTAGCCACTACGAGCAGTACTTC.

The chain uses TRBV6-5 and TRBJ1-5, with D perhaps TRBD1 (5 bases). The CDR3 totals 14 residues. The V gene lost 8 bases and the J gene lost 7 bases, with 18 bases spanning the gap. Per the germline V gene, CDR1 is MNHEY and CDR2 is SVGAGI. CDR3 in amino acids: CASRRDGKGQPQHF. The CDR3 region has the DNA TGTGCCAGCCGGAGGGATGGTAAGGGGCAGCCCCAGCATTTT.

This chain joins TRBV4-1 and TRBJ1-5; TRBD1 aligns across 7 bases. J gave up 6 bases and V 0 bases, and 11 bases lay outside the gene matches. The CDR3 totals 17 residues. CDR1 is MGHRA, CDR2 YSYEKL, per germline. The CDR3 DNA sequence: TGCGCCAGCAGCCAAGAACGGATAATAGGGGGCAGTCAGCCCCAGCATTTT. It specifies CASSQERIIGGSQPQHF.